The entry that follows covers one T cell receptor (beta chain) sequence. The sample originates from a study of blood T cell repertoires in COVID-19. Sequencing used immunoSEQ multiplex PCR; TCRdb keeps in-frame clones, though not all of them. Of over 200,000 clones listed, 85% to 90% are singletons. This CDR3 has 13 amino acids. The V end lost 2 bases, the J end lost 4 bases, and 6 bases lay between the germline ends. Germline CDR1 and CDR2: LGHNA and YSLEER. Sample: PBMCs or T cells enriched from blood (not recorded which). This sequence was found in a woman in her forties or fifties in a cohort exposed to, infected with or recovered from COVID-19 (not recorded which). The V and J genes are TRBV4-3 and TRBJ1-3, with D unclear. The CDR3 loop reads CASSQRGGNTIYF. Written as DNA, the CDR3 is TGCGCCAGCAGCCAACGGGGAGGAAACACCATATATTTT.